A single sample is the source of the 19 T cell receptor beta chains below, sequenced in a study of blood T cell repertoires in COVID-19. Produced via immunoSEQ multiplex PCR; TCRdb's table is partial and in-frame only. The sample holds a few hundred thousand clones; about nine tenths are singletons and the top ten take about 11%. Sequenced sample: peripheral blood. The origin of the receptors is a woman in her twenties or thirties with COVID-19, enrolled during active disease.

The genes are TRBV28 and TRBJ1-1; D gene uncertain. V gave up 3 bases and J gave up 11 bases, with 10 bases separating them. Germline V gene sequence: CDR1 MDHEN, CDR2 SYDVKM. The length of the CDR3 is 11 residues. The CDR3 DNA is TGTGCCAGCAGTTTGCGCGTCGAGGCTTTCTTT. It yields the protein CASSLRVEAFF.

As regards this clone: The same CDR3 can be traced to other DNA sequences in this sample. CDR3 DNA: TGTGCCAGCAGTCGGACAGGGTACGAGCAGTACTTC. Translation: CASSRTGYEQYF. The chain carries TRBV6-5 and TRBJ2-7; 8 bases are a match to TRBD1. The CDR3 extends over 12 amino acids. The V gene's germline CDR1 is MNHEY and CDR2 SVGAGI. J gave up 4 bases and V 5 bases, and 1 base lay outside the gene matches.

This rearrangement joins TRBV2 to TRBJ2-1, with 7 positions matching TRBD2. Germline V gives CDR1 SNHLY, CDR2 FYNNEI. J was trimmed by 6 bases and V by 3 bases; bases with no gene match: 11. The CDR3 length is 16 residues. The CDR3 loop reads CASSDPPGLAVNEQFF. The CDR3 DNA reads TGTGCCAGCAGTGACCCCCCCGGGCTAGCGGTCAATGAGCAGTTCTTC.

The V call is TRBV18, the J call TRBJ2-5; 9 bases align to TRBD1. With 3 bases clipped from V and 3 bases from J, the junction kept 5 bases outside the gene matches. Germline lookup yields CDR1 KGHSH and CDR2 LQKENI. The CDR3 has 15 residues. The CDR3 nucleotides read TGTGCCAGCTCACCGGGACAGGGTTGGGAAGAGACCCAGTACTTC. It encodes CASSPGQGWEETQYF.

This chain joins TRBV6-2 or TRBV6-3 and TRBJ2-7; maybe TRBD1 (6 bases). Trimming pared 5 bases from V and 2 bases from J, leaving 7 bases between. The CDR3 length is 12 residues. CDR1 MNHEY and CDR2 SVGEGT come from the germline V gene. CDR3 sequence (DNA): TGTGCCAGCAGTAGGGACACCTACGAGCAGTACTTC. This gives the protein CASSRDTYEQYF.

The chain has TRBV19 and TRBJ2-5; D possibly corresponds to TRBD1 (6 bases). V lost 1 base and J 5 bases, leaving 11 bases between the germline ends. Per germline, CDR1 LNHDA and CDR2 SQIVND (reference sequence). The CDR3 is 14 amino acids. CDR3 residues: CASSIGWQGETQYF. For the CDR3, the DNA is TGTGCCAGTAGTATAGGTTGGCAGGGGGAGACCCAGTACTTC.

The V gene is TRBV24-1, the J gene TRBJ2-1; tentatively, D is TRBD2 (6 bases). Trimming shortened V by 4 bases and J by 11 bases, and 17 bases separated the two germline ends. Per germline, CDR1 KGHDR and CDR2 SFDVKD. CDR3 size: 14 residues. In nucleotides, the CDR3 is TGTGCCACCAGTGACCCTGGGACTCTAGTTAAGCAGTTCTTC. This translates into CATSDPGTLVKQFF.

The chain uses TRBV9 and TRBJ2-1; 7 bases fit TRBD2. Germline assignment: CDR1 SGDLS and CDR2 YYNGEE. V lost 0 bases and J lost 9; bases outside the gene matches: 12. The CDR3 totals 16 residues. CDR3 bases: TGTGCCAGCAGCGTAGGCGTGGGAGGGCCGAGGGGTGAGCAGTTCTTC. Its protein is CASSVGVGGPRGEQFF.

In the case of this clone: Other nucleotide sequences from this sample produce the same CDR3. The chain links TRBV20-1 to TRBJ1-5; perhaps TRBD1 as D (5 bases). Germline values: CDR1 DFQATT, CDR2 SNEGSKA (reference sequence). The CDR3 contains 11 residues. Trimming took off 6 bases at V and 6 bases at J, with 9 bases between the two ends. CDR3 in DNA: TGCAGTGCCCGGGGGGGTCAGCCCCAGCATTTT. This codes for CSARGGQPQHF.

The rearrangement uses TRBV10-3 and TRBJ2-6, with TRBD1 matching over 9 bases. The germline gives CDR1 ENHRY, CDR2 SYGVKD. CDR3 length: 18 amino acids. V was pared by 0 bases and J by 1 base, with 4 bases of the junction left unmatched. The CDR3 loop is CAISESRQGVSGANVLTF. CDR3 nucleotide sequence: TGTGCCATCAGTGAGTCGAGACAGGGGGTTTCTGGGGCCAACGTCCTGACTTTC.

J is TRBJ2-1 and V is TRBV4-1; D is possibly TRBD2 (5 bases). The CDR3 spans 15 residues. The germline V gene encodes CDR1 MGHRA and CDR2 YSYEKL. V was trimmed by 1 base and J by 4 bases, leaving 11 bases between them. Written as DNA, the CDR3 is TGCGCCAGCAGCCAAGTCCCAGCGGTTTACAATGAGCAGTTCTTC. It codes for CASSQVPAVYNEQFF.

This CDR3 reads CAISGDGSGRRSYNEQFF. The CDR3 DNA follows: TGTGCCATCAGTGGGGATGGTAGCGGGAGACGGTCCTACAATGAGCAGTTCTTC. The chain is built from TRBV10-3 and TRBJ2-1, with 9 bases matching TRBD2. CDR1 and CDR2 from the germline V gene are ENHRY and SYGVKD. The V and J ends lost 4 bases and 1 base, in that order; junction bases with no gene match: 11. This CDR3 contains 18 residues.

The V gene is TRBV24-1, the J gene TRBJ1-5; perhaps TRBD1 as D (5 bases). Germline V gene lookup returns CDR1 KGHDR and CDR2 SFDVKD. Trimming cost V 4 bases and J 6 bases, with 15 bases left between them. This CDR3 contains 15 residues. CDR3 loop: CATSDPRGSGQPQHF. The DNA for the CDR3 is TGTGCCACCAGTGACCCTAGGGGATCGGGTCAGCCCCAGCATTTT.

DNA for the CDR3: TGTGCCAGCAGCGCGGGACTAGCGGAAATCACAGATACGCAGTATTTT. It is translated as CASSAGLAEITDTQYF. The rearrangement links TRBV9 to TRBJ2-3, with 11 nucleotides matching TRBD2. Germline V CDR1 and CDR2: SGDLS, YYNGEE. CDR3 length equals 16 residues. Unmatched junction bases numbered 5, after V lost 3 bases and J lost 2 bases.

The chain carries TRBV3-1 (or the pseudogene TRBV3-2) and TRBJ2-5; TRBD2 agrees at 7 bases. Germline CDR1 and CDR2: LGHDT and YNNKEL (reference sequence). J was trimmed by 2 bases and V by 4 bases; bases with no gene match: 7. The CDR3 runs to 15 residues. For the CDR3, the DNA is TGTGCCAGCAGCCCTAACCTTAGCGGGCAAGAGACCCAGTACTTC. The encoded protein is CASSPNLSGQETQYF.

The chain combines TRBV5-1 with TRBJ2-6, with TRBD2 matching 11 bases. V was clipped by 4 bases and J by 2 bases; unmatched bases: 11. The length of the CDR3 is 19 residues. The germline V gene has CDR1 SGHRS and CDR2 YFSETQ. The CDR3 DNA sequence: TGCGCCAGCAGCCCGCGGCCTTCTAGCGGGAGGCCTGGGGCCAACGTCCTGACTTTC. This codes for CASSPRPSSGRPGANVLTF. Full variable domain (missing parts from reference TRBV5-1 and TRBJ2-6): KAGVTQTPRYLIKTRGQQVTLSCSPISGHRSVSWYQQTPGQGLQFLFEYFSETQRNKGNFPGRFSGRQFSNSRSEMNVSTLELGDSALYLCASSPRPSSGRPGANVLTFGAGSRLTVL.

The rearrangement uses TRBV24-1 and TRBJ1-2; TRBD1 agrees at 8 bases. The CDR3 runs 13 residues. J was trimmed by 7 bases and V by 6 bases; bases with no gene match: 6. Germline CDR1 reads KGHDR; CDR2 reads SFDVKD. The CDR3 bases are TGTGCCACCAGTACTCTGGACAGGGCTGGCTACACCTTC. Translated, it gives CATSTLDRAGYTF.

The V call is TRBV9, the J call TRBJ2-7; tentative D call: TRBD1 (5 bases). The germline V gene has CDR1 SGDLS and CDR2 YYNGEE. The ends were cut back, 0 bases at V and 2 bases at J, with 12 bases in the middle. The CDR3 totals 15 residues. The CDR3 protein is CASSVASDRAYEQYF. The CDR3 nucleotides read TGTGCCAGCAGCGTAGCAAGTGACAGAGCCTACGAGCAGTACTTC.

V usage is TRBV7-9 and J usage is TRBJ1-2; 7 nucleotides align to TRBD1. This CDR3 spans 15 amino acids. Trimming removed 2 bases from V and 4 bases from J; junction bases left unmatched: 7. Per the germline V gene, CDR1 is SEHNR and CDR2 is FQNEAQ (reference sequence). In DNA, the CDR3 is TGTGCCAGCAGCTTATCAGGCAGGGGGGCCTATGGCTACACCTTC. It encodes CASSLSGRGAYGYTF.